These 5 T cell receptor beta chains share one sample of origin, sequenced in a study of T cells in Graves' hyperthyroidism and ophthalmopathy. TCR beta CDR3 region amplification was performed from RNA transcripts. Carried out on the TCR CDR3, a first-round RT-PCR used the HTBI primer set. TCRdb reanalysed the multiplex PCR reads using MiXCR and keeps one entry per CDR3 protein. The sample has roughly 550,000 distinct CDR3 sequences; more than 15% are singletons. The specimen was blood. Receptors originate from a woman younger than 45 with Graves' ophthalmopathy.

This clonotype was seen only a few times. The chain uses TRBV6-8 and TRBJ2-1; maybe TRBD2 (5 bases). The CDR3 is made up of 13 amino acids. Between the trimmed V and J ends, which lost 2 bases and 6 bases, there was a span of 8 bases. Germline loops: CDR1 MNHGY, CDR2 SAAAGT. CDR3 amino acids: CASSYGGFNEQFF. DNA of the CDR3: TGTGCCAGCAGTTACGGAGGATTCAATGAGCAGTTCTTC.

This clonotype was observed at least ten times. J is TRBJ2-7 and V is TRBV18; 9 bases match TRBD1. Germline-derived CDR1 and CDR2 are KGHSH and LQKENI. V trimming: 4 bases; J trimming: 4 bases; junction bases outside the gene matches: 8. The CDR3 runs 15 residues. CDR3 in DNA: TGTGCCAGCTCACTATATCGGGACAGGGTATACGAGCAGTACTTC. Protein product: CASSLYRDRVYEQYF.

Many counts were recorded for this clonotype. The rearrangement links TRBV7-2 to TRBJ2-5, with TRBD1 identical over 10 bases. Trimming removed 5 bases from V and 5 bases from J; junction bases left unmatched: 11. Germline V CDR1 and CDR2: SGHTA, FQGNSA. The CDR3 is 16 residues long. CDR3 loop: CASSPETGGEWETQYF. The CDR3 DNA reads as TGTGCCAGCAGCCCAGAGACAGGGGGCGAATGGGAGACCCAGTACTTC.

With respect to this clonotype: One base away lies a much larger clone, so this may be a sequencing read error. The genes are TRBV3-1 and TRBJ2-7, with 7 bases fitting TRBD2. The length of the CDR3 is 16 residues. From germline, CDR1 is LGHDT and CDR2 YNNKEL (reference sequence). The CDR3 bases are TGTGCCAGCAGCCAAGATTTGACTAGCAGCTCCTACGGGCAGTACTTC. Its protein is CASSQDLTSSSYGQYF.

This chain links TRBV28 with TRBJ2-2; 7 nucleotides agree with TRBD1. The CDR3 covers 16 residues. CDR1 and CDR2 (germline): MDHEN, SYDVKM. Trimming at V came to 2 bases and at J to 2 bases, leaving 5 bases not matched to a gene. CDR3 nucleotides: TGTGCCAGCAGTTTAATTGGGACAGATAACACCGGGGAGCTGTTTTTT. Protein sequence: CASSLIGTDNTGELFF.